The clone carrying this T cell receptor (beta chain) has just a few counts. Across 20 to 25 US areas, participants ranged in age from roughly 18 to 95 years. The CDR3 is 15 residues long. V was clipped by 5 bases and J by 2 bases; unmatched bases: 5. Germline assignment: CDR1 SGHAT and CDR2 FQDESV (reference sequence). The data were taken from a study of blood T cell repertoires in COVID-19. Libraries were prepared by immunoSEQ multiplex PCR; TCRdb keeps only in-frame clonotypes and omits some of them. The sample lists 250,000 to 350,000 clones, around nine tenths occurring once. This TCR was sampled from a young woman who had recovered from COVID-19. Specimen: PBMCs or T cells enriched from blood (not recorded which). The chain is built from TRBV11-1 and TRBJ2-7; 11 bases fit TRBD1. CDR3 amino acids: CASSAGQGAAYEQYF. The CDR3 coding sequence is TGTGCCAGCAGCGCCGGACAGGGGGCCGCCTACGAGCAGTACTTC.